What follows are 30 T cell receptor beta chains derived from one specimen sequenced in a study of blood T cell repertoires in COVID-19. Assay: immunoSEQ multiplex PCR; the TCRdb copy retains only in-frame clones and omits some. The sample has approximately 180,000 clones; over 60% are singletons. Sequenced: peripheral blood. The receptors were sampled from a woman in her 70s with acute or convalescent COVID-19.

This sequence joins TRBV18 and TRBJ2-5; 9 positions agree with TRBD2. The CDR3 is made up of 16 amino acids. The J segment lost 0 bases and the V segment lost 3 bases, leaving 5 bases of the junction unmatched. CDR1 and CDR2 from the germline V gene are KGHSH and LQKENI. DNA of the CDR3: TGTGCCAGCTCACCGTTGGCTAGCGGGAACCAAGAGACCCAGTACTTC. Translation: CASSPLASGNQETQYF.

The rearrangement links TRBV7-9 to TRBJ2-3; TRBD1 is a possible D gene (5 bases). Germline V CDR1 and CDR2: SEHNR, FQNEAQ (reference sequence). This CDR3 region has 12 residues. Trimming shortened V by 8 bases and J by 3 bases, and 9 bases separated the two germline ends. The chain's CDR3 is CASLGRTDTQYF. CDR3 coding DNA: TGTGCCAGCTTGGGGCGGACAGATACGCAGTATTTT.

The rearrangement uses TRBV2 and TRBJ2-7; possibly TRBD2 for D (6 bases). Germline CDR1 is SNHLY and CDR2 is FYNNEI. The CDR3 length is 12 residues. Trimming pared 6 bases from V and 4 bases from J, leaving 10 bases between. CDR3 loop: CASRGGLYEQYF. As DNA, the CDR3 is TGTGCCAGCAGGGGAGGATTGTACGAGCAGTACTTC.

This chain joins TRBV19 and TRBJ1-2, with TRBD1 identical over 9 bases. The trim removed 5 bases at V and 0 bases at J, leaving 1 base unmatched. The germline V gene has CDR1 LNHDA and CDR2 SQIVND (reference sequence). The CDR3 consists of 14 residues. CDR3 DNA sequence: TGTGCCAGTAGTCGGACAGGGGCTAACTATGGCTACACCTTC. It encodes CASSRTGANYGYTF.

This rearrangement joins TRBV5-1 to TRBJ1-1, with D tentatively TRBD1 (5 bases). V shed 4 bases and J shed 1 base, with 11 bases lying between them. The CDR3 consists of 14 residues. Germline V gene lookup returns CDR1 SGHRS and CDR2 YFSETQ. The CDR3 reads CASSRGWENTEAFF. In DNA, the CDR3 is TGCGCCAGCAGCAGGGGCTGGGAGAACACTGAAGCTTTCTTT.

CDR3 sequence (DNA): TGTGCCAGCAGTACGAGGGAAGGAGCCTACAATGAGCAGTTCTTC. Protein: CASSTREGAYNEQFF. The genes are TRBV2 and TRBJ2-1, with D tentatively TRBD2 (5 bases). Per the germline V gene, CDR1 is SNHLY and CDR2 is FYNNEI. The CDR3 has 15 amino acids. V was trimmed by 5 bases and J by 2 bases, leaving 13 bases between them.

The chain links TRBV29-1 to TRBJ2-7, with D tentatively TRBD2 (5 bases). The CDR3 is made up of 13 amino acids. Per germline, CDR1 SQVTM and CDR2 ANQGSEA. Deletions cut 4 bases from V and 0 bases from J, with 10 bases between. This CDR3 is CSVGSGTSYEQYF. CDR3 nucleotide sequence: TGCAGCGTTGGGAGCGGAACCTCCTACGAGCAGTACTTC.

The rearrangement links TRBV6-1 to TRBJ2-3; 10 nucleotides line up with TRBD2. CDR1 is MNHNS, CDR2 SASEGT, per germline. V dropped 2 bases and J dropped 0; count of bases not matched to a gene: 5. CDR3 length equals 17 residues. The CDR3 spells CASSESTSGFSTDTQYF. Written as DNA, the CDR3 is TGTGCCAGCAGTGAATCGACTAGCGGGTTTAGCACAGATACGCAGTATTTT.

The gene calls are TRBV6-2 or TRBV6-3 and TRBJ1-5; 9 positions match TRBD1. This CDR3 is built from 15 residues. Germline CDR1 MNHEY, CDR2 SVGEGT. V lost 6 bases, J lost 2 bases, and 5 bases stayed unmatched. CDR3 loop: CASSRRTGGNQPQHF. The CDR3 DNA reads as TGTGCCAGCAGCCGCCGGACAGGGGGCAATCAGCCCCAGCATTTT.

This chain joins TRBV6-5 and TRBJ1-5, with TRBD1 matching over 7 bases. Germline-derived CDR1 and CDR2 are MNHEY and SVGAGI. V was pared by 7 bases and J by 6 bases, with 9 bases of the junction left unmatched. The CDR3 covers 14 residues. CDR3 nucleotide sequence: TGTGCCAGCACCGGACAGGCAGGGGGTCAGCCCCAGCATTTT. Translating it yields CASTGQAGGQPQHF.

This clone came up once. This rearrangement joins TRBV7-9 to TRBJ1-1, with TRBD1 identical over 8 bases. The ends lost 2 bases at V and 9 bases at J; junction bases unmatched: 2. There are 12 residues in the CDR3. Germline values: CDR1 SEHNR, CDR2 FQNEAQ (reference sequence). This chain's CDR3 is CASSLRTGKAFF. The CDR3 nucleotides read TGTGCCAGCAGCTTACGGACAGGGAAAGCTTTCTTT.

This clone turned up a few times. The chain combines TRBV30 with TRBJ1-3; no clear D. V was shortened by 4 bases and J by 8 bases, with 18 bases between the two germline ends. The CDR3 sequence is 14 residues long. In germline, CDR1 is GTSNPN, CDR2 SVGIG (reference sequence). The CDR3 sequence is CAWTPGRGRDTIYF. The DNA for the CDR3 is TGTGCCTGGACCCCGGGAAGAGGCCGGGACACCATATATTTT.

In its sample, this clone was seen a few times. This CDR3 is CASSHTTTRPRQEQFF. CDR3 coding DNA: TGTGCCAGCAGCCATACGACTACCCGACCGAGGCAAGAGCAGTTCTTC. V usage is TRBV3-1 (or the pseudogene TRBV3-2) and J usage is TRBJ2-1, with D possibly TRBD2 on 5 matching bases. CDR1 is LGHDT and CDR2 is YNNKEL in the germline V gene (reference sequence). Trimming shortened V by 3 bases and J by 10 bases, and 22 bases separated the two germline ends. The CDR3 spans 16 residues.

V is TRBV30 and J is TRBJ2-3; D perhaps matches TRBD2 (6 bases). Germline CDR1 and CDR2: GTSNPN and SVGIG (reference sequence). The length of the CDR3 is 14 residues. Deletions cut 5 bases from V and 2 bases from J, with 14 bases between. The CDR3 region has the DNA TGTGCCTGGGTTGGAGGGGACCCCACAGATACGCAGTATTTT. It specifies CAWVGGDPTDTQYF.

The chain combines TRBV12-5 with TRBJ2-1; D is undetermined. Trimming cost V 1 base and J 8 bases, with 9 bases left between them. Per germline, CDR1 LGHNT and CDR2 FRNRAP. This CDR3 is built from 13 residues. The CDR3 spells CASGLGPNDEQFF. The DNA of the CDR3 is TGTGCTAGTGGTTTGGGCCCTAATGATGAGCAGTTCTTC. The full variable domain, in which reference TRBV12-5 and TRBJ2-1 provide the parts outside the CDR3, is DARVTQTPRHKVTEMGQEVTMRCQPILGHNTVFWYRQTMMQGLELLAYFRNRAPLDDSGMPKDRFSAEMPDATLATLKIQPSEPRDSAVYFCASGLGPNDEQFFGPGTRLTVL.

The chain recombines TRBV2 with TRBJ1-2, with D perhaps matching TRBD1 (5 bases). CDR1 and CDR2 (germline): SNHLY, FYNNEI. The CDR3 contains 13 residues. V was pared by 5 bases and J by 8 bases, with 15 bases between. The CDR3 DNA is TGTGCCAGCAGTAGACAGCACGGAACGGGCTACACCTTC. This sequence encodes CASSRQHGTGYTF. The full variable domain, rest sourced from reference TRBV2 and TRBJ1-2, is EPEVTQTPSHQVTQMGQEVILRCVPISNHLYFYWYRQILGQKVEFLVSFYNNEISEKSEIFDDQFSVERPDGSNFTLKIRSTKLEDSAMYFCASSRQHGTGYTFGSGTRLTVV.

This chain connects TRBV4-1 to TRBJ1-5, with D perhaps TRBD1 (5 bases). Germline V lookup: CDR1 MGHRA, CDR2 YSYEKL. The CDR3 covers 15 residues. V dropped 1 base and J dropped 6 bases, with 13 bases sitting between them. The CDR3 reads CASSQGGEVFQPQHF. DNA of the CDR3: TGCGCCAGCAGCCAAGGGGGGGAAGTTTTTCAGCCCCAGCATTTT.

The rearrangement uses TRBV11-2 and TRBJ2-1; D is perhaps TRBD2 (6 bases). Germline V gives CDR1 SGHAT, CDR2 FQNNGV. The V and J ends lost 0 bases and 9 bases respectively, with 18 bases between them. The CDR3 contains 16 residues. The chain's CDR3 is CASSLDRAAKGGEQFF. The CDR3 bases are TGTGCCAGCAGCTTAGACCGGGCCGCGAAGGGAGGTGAGCAGTTCTTC.

The chain carries TRBV7-9 and TRBJ1-2, with D unresolved. There are 14 residues in the CDR3. Germline CDR1 and CDR2: SEHNR and FQNEAQ (reference sequence). With 11 bases removed from V and 1 base from J, the gap between germline ends came to 17 bases. The CDR3 DNA follows: TGTGCCGGAGGGAAGGCCGGTGGTAACTATGGCTACACCTTC. Its protein is CAGGKAGGNYGYTF.

The table lists this clone with a count of one. The CDR3 coding sequence is TGTGCCAGCAGTTACAGGCCTAACAGGATGGGCGGGGAGCTGTTTTTT. This translates into CASSYRPNRMGGELFF. This sequence joins TRBV6-6 and TRBJ2-2; D might be TRBD1 (5 bases). The CDR3 is 16 amino acids. V was shortened by 2 bases and J by 7 bases, with 17 bases between the two germline ends. Germline CDR1 reads MNHNY; CDR2 reads SVGAGI (reference sequence).

This sequence joins TRBV27 and TRBJ2-7, with 8 bases aligning to TRBD2. Germline V gives CDR1 MNHEY, CDR2 SMNVEV (reference sequence). The V and J ends lost 7 bases and 6 bases, in that order; junction bases with no gene match: 8. CDR3 size: 13 residues. CDR3 in DNA: TGTGCCAGCACCCCAAGCGGGAGACGCGAGCAGTACTTC. Its protein is CASTPSGRREQYF.

V usage is TRBV19 and J usage is TRBJ2-1; D uncertain. Germline V gene lookup returns CDR1 LNHDA and CDR2 SQIVND (reference sequence). This CDR3 is built from 13 residues. V lost 2 bases, J lost 4 bases, and 6 bases lay in between. CDR3 DNA: TGTGCCAGTAGTATATCTGTTTACAATGAGCAGTTCTTC. Its protein product is CASSISVYNEQFF.

The chain carries TRBV7-8 and TRBJ1-2, with a tentative D call TRBD1 (6 bases). The CDR3 contains 14 residues. Germline values: CDR1 SGHVS, CDR2 FQNEAQ. Deletions cut 5 bases from V and 4 bases from J, with 14 bases between. This CDR3 reads CASSTNQGLYGYTF. The CDR3 DNA is TGTGCCAGCAGCACCAATCAGGGGCTCTATGGCTACACCTTC.

The chain has TRBV5-1 and TRBJ2-1; no clear D gene. The CDR3 has 14 residues. V lost 1 base and J lost 0, with 5 bases in between. From germline, CDR1 is SGHRS and CDR2 YFSETQ. CDR3 sequence (DNA): TGCGCCAGCAGCTTGATGAGCTCCTACAATGAGCAGTTCTTC. It translates to CASSLMSSYNEQFF.

V is TRBV19 and J is TRBJ1-4; D is uncertain. The CDR3 spans 14 residues. Between the trimmed V and J ends, which lost 7 bases and 3 bases, there was a span of 12 bases. Germline V CDR1 and CDR2: LNHDA, SQIVND (reference sequence). CDR3 region: CASTIPAANEKLFF. The CDR3 DNA reads as TGTGCCAGTACCATCCCTGCGGCTAATGAAAAACTGTTTTTT. The full variable domain, completed using reference TRBV19 and TRBJ1-4, is DGGITQSPKYLFRKEGQNVTLSCEQNLNHDAMYWYRQDPGQGLRLIYYSQIVNDFQKGDIAEGYSVSREKKESFPLTVTSAQKNPTAFYLCASTIPAANEKLFFGSGTQLSVL.

This chain links TRBV4-2 with TRBJ1-3; TRBD1 might be the D (6 bases). Trimming removed 1 base from V and 3 bases from J, with 19 bases in between. Per the germline V gene, CDR1 is LGHNA and CDR2 is YNFKEQ. There are 18 residues in the CDR3. The CDR3 DNA reads as TGTGCCAGCAGCCAAGGGGGGGGCTTAGCTCTCTTTGGAAACACCATATATTTT. Its translation is CASSQGGGLALFGNTIYF.

The genes are TRBV4-2 and TRBJ2-7; TRBD2 is a possible D gene (6 bases). V gave up 0 bases and J gave up 4 bases, with 10 bases separating them. The germline CDR1 and CDR2 sequences are LGHNA and YNFKEQ. This CDR3 is built from 14 residues. In DNA, the CDR3 is TGTGCCAGCAGCCAAGATATAGGAGGGTACGAGCAGTACTTC. It encodes CASSQDIGGYEQYF.

About this clone: This CDR3 is also generated by other DNA sequences in the sample. The chain combines TRBV5-1 with TRBJ1-1, with D maybe TRBD1 (6 bases). The germline V gene encodes CDR1 SGHRS and CDR2 YFSETQ. Trimming took 3 bases from V and 2 from J, leaving 11 bases between them. CDR3 size: 14 residues. The CDR3 is CASSSLDRNTEAFF. The CDR3 region has the DNA TGCGCCAGCAGCTCTTTGGACAGAAACACTGAAGCTTTCTTT.

The chain links TRBV7-8 to TRBJ2-2, with TRBD1 matching over 8 bases. Trimming cost V 1 base and J 2 bases; bases outside gene matches: 6. CDR3 length equals 17 residues. Germline V gene sequence: CDR1 SGHVS, CDR2 FQNEAQ. CDR3 DNA sequence: TGTGCCAGCAGCTTAGAAAAGGACAGGGTTAACACCGGGGAGCTGTTTTTT. Encoded protein: CASSLEKDRVNTGELFF.

The rearrangement joins TRBV27 to TRBJ2-7; TRBD2 agrees at 10 bases. The V gene end was trimmed by 5 bases and the J gene end by 3 bases; junction bases not matched to a gene: 10. The CDR3 has 16 residues. Germline V CDR1 and CDR2: MNHEY, SMNVEV (reference sequence). The DNA of the CDR3 is TGTGCCAGCAGTCGCAGACTAGCGGGCGGGAACTACGAGCAGTACTTC. Its protein product is CASSRRLAGGNYEQYF.